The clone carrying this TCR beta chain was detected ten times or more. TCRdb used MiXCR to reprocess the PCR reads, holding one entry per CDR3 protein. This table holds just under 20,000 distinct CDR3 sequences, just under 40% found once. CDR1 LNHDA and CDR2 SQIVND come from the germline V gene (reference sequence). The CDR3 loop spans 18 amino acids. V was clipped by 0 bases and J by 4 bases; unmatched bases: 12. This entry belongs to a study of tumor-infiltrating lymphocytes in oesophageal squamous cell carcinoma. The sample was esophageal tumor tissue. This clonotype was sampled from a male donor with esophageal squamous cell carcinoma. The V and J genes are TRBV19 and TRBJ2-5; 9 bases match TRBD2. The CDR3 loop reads CASSIDHVGAGGRETQYF. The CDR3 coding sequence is TGTGCCAGTAGTATAGATCACGTGGGAGCGGGGGGCAGAGAGACCCAGTACTTC.